The 14 T cell receptor beta chains below come from one sample, sequenced in a study of beta chain features in type 1 diabetes. The entirety of the isolated RNA underwent reverse transcription, so expressed TCRB transcripts were sequenced. Generated by immunoSEQ multiplex PCR, the TCRdb table keeps only in-frame clones and is missing some. The sample consists of about 150,000 clones, approximately 8.1% of them appearing once. Source material: central memory CD4+ T cells from blood. These receptors all come from a man younger than 35 in good health.

The chain joins TRBV25-1 to TRBJ2-1, with D maybe TRBD1 (6 bases). Germline V gives CDR1 MGHDK, CDR2 SYGVNS. V was clipped by 3 bases and J by 4 bases, with 10 bases between them. The CDR3 spans 14 residues. This CDR3 reads CASSDYRVYNEQFF. CDR3 nucleotides: TGTGCCAGCAGTGATTACAGGGTTTACAATGAGCAGTTCTTC.

The V call is TRBV4-1, the J call TRBJ1-4; TRBD1 agrees at 9 bases. V dropped 0 bases and J dropped 8; count of bases not matched to a gene: 7. Germline loops: CDR1 MGHRA, CDR2 YSYEKL. This CDR3 is 16 amino acids long. In DNA form, the CDR3 reads TGCGCCAGCAGCCAAGATTGGGGACAGGGTGAGGAAAAACTGTTTTTT. Protein product: CASSQDWGQGEEKLFF.

The V and J genes are TRBV28 and TRBJ2-5, with D possibly matching TRBD1 (6 bases). The CDR3 has 15 residues. V lost 5 bases to trimming and J lost 5 bases, with 18 bases between them. Germline V CDR1 and CDR2: MDHEN, SYDVKM. The CDR3: CASSPQAGGTETQYF. The CDR3 DNA follows: TGTGCCAGCAGTCCCCAGGCTGGGGGCACGGAGACCCAGTACTTC.

This clone occurred many times. The rearrangement uses TRBV18 and TRBJ1-6; D gene ambiguous. The V gene lost 0 bases and the J gene lost 13 bases, with 13 bases spanning the gap. The V gene's germline CDR1 is KGHSH and CDR2 LQKENI. The CDR3 loop spans 14 amino acids. CDR3 sequence: CASSPPTILVPLHF. In DNA, the CDR3 is TGTGCCAGCTCACCACCGACTATACTTGTGCCCCTCCACTTT. Based on the CDR3 plus reference TRBV18 and TRBJ1-6, the full variable domain is NAGVMQNPRHLVRRRGQEARLRCSPMKGHSHVYWYRQLPEEGLKFMVYLQKENIIDESGMPKERFSAEFPKEGPSILRIQQVVRGDSAAYFCASSPPTILVPLHFGNGTRLTVT.

This clone was seen only a few times. V and J are TRBV30 and TRBJ2-1, with D possibly matching TRBD2 (6 bases). Germline V lookup: CDR1 GTSNPN, CDR2 SVGIG (reference sequence). CDR3 length equals 13 residues. V lost 5 bases, J lost 5 bases, and 13 bases lay in between. The CDR3 region is CAWALGLNNEQFF. For the CDR3, the DNA is TGTGCCTGGGCTTTGGGACTCAACAATGAGCAGTTCTTC.

This clone was observed a handful of times. The chain links TRBV28 to TRBJ2-7; 9 nucleotides line up with TRBD1. V gave up 6 bases and J gave up 7 bases; unmatched junction bases: 10. This CDR3 is 14 amino acids long. CDR1 and CDR2 from the germline V gene are MDHEN and SYDVKM. CDR3 nucleotide sequence: TGTGCCAGCAGCCCGGGACAGGGTCGTTGGGAGCAGTACTTC. Protein product: CASSPGQGRWEQYF.

This clone was counted many times. V gene TRBV5-1 combines with J gene TRBJ1-1; D might be TRBD1 (6 bases). Trimming stripped 4 bases from V and 0 bases from J, with 10 bases between. This CDR3 region has 14 residues. Looked up from germline, CDR1 is SGHRS and CDR2 is YFSETQ. The CDR3 DNA follows: TGCGCCAGCAGCAATTACAGGGTGAACACTGAAGCTTTCTTT. It is translated as CASSNYRVNTEAFF.

Worth noting for this clone: The same CDR3 is also encoded by other DNA sequences in this sample. V gene TRBV7-9 combines with J gene TRBJ1-2, with D possibly matching TRBD1 (5 bases). Germline CDR1 and CDR2: SEHNR and FQNEAQ (reference sequence). V gave up 1 base and J gave up 3 bases, with 9 bases separating them. This CDR3 has 14 residues. DNA of the CDR3: TGTGCCAGCAGCTTAGTGCGGGGGGACTATGGCTACACCTTC. Protein: CASSLVRGDYGYTF.

This clone was recorded a few times. The rearrangement joins TRBV5-1 to TRBJ2-3, with 8 bases matching TRBD2. The CDR3 loop spans 14 amino acids. Germline values: CDR1 SGHRS, CDR2 YFSETQ. Trimming cost V 4 bases and J 2 bases; bases outside gene matches: 3. The CDR3 protein is CASSAGGYTDTQYF. CDR3 coding DNA: TGCGCCAGCAGCGCGGGGGGCTACACAGATACGCAGTATTTT.

There are many counts of this clone. The chain links TRBV30 to TRBJ2-1, with TRBD2 matching 11 bases. Germline V CDR1 and CDR2: GTSNPN, SVGIG (reference sequence). This CDR3 contains 14 residues. With V trimmed by 4 bases and J by 9 bases, 8 bases remained unmatched. This chain's CDR3 is CAWNLRGTSGEQFF. DNA of the CDR3: TGTGCCTGGAACCTTCGGGGGACTAGCGGTGAGCAGTTCTTC.

The V call is TRBV7-2, the J call TRBJ2-1, with 10 bases aligning to TRBD2. V shed 5 bases, J shed 7 bases, and the junction held 8 bases outside the gene matches. This CDR3 has 15 residues. Germline V gene lookup returns CDR1 SGHTA and CDR2 FQGNSA. This CDR3 reads CASSPPSGSSNEQFF. DNA for the CDR3: TGTGCCAGCAGCCCCCCTAGCGGGAGTAGTAATGAGCAGTTCTTC.

This clone was counted many times. This chain links TRBV5-6 with TRBJ1-2; unclear D gene. Looked up from germline, CDR1 is SGHDT and CDR2 is YYEEEE. The V end was cut by 1 base, the J end by 2 bases, with 15 bases between. This CDR3 is built from 16 residues. The CDR3 protein is CASSLRVAAGNYGYTF. As DNA, the CDR3 is TGTGCCAGCAGCTTGCGGGTGGCGGCCGGCAACTATGGCTACACCTTC.

V gene TRBV5-1 combines with J gene TRBJ2-2; D remains unclear. This CDR3 region has 15 residues. V was shortened by 2 bases and J by 0 bases, with 8 bases between the two germline ends. Germline lookup yields CDR1 SGHRS and CDR2 YFSETQ. The CDR3 DNA sequence: TGCGCCAGCAGCTTCTCCCGCGCGAACACCGGGGAGCTGTTTTTT. This gives the protein CASSFSRANTGELFF.

This clone was counted only a few times. DNA of the CDR3: TGTGCCAGCACCCCCCTGAGCTCTGGGGCCAACGTCCTGACTTTC. Protein sequence: CASTPLSSGANVLTF. V is TRBV28 and J is TRBJ2-6; the D is unclear. The germline V gene has CDR1 MDHEN and CDR2 SYDVKM. V dropped 7 bases and J dropped 0 bases, with 10 bases sitting between them. The CDR3 contains 15 residues. The variable domain in full, with the rest retrieved from reference TRBV28 and TRBJ2-6, is DVKVTQSSRYLVKRTGEKVFLECVQDMDHENMFWYRQDPGLGLRLIYFSYDVKMKEKGDIPEGYSVSREKKERFSLILESASTNQTSMYLCASTPLSSGANVLTFGAGSRLTVL.